Following are 5 T cell receptor beta chains from one sample sequenced in a study of siplizumab effects on memory and regulatory T cells. Repertoires were generated with immunoSEQ multiplex PCR, while TCRdb's copy carries only in-frame clones and drops some. This sample carries about 87,000 clones, about nine tenths of them seen once, and the ten largest clones take around 14%. Sequencing was performed on CD4+ T cells sorted from blood. The receptors come from a human donor in good health.

The chain carries TRBV7-8 and TRBJ2-7; the D gene is possibly TRBD1 (6 bases). CDR3 length: 15 amino acids. V was pared by 6 bases and J by 3 bases, with 18 bases between. Per germline, CDR1 SGHVS and CDR2 FQNEAQ. The CDR3 sequence: CASRQVGTSNYEQYF. CDR3 bases: TGTGCCAGCAGACAAGTGGGGACATCAAACTACGAGCAGTACTTC.

This rearrangement joins TRBV15 to TRBJ1-3, with unresolved D. From germline, CDR1 is LNHNV and CDR2 YYDKDF (reference sequence). V shed 5 bases and J shed 4 bases, with 9 bases lying between them. This CDR3 spans 13 amino acids. The CDR3 loop is CATSGGRGNTIYF. The DNA for the CDR3 is TGTGCCACCAGCGGAGGCAGGGGAAACACCATATATTTT.

The chain carries TRBV21-1 and TRBJ2-3. TRBV21-1 represents a pseudogene. This CDR3 is built from 15 residues. The CDR3 bases are TGTGCCAGCAGCAAAATTGACCCCTACACAGATACGCAGTATTTT. Its translation is CASSKIDPYTDTQYF.

This chain joins TRBV28 and TRBJ1-2; 8 nucleotides align to TRBD1. Germline V gives CDR1 MDHEN, CDR2 SYDVKM. The CDR3 runs to 14 residues. V lost 3 bases to trimming and J lost 8 bases; unmatched junction nucleotides: 8. CDR3 DNA sequence: TGTGCCAGCAGTTTTCCAGGGGGCTCTCGGGGCTACACCTTC. Translating gives CASSFPGGSRGYTF.

The chain is built from TRBV11-1 and TRBJ1-2; perhaps TRBD1 as D (5 bases). The CDR3 runs 13 residues. Trimming stripped 1 base from V and 4 bases from J, with 7 bases between. Germline values: CDR1 SGHAT, CDR2 FQDESV (reference sequence). The CDR3 spells CASSLGQSYGYTF. In DNA form, the CDR3 reads TGTGCCAGCAGCTTAGGACAGTCCTATGGCTACACCTTC. Filled out from reference TRBV11-1 and TRBJ1-2, the complete variable domain reads EAEVAQSPRYKITEKSQAVAFWCDPISGHATLYWYRQILGQGPELLVQFQDESVVDDSQLPKDRFSAERLKGVDSTLKIQPAELGDSAMYLCASSLGQSYGYTFGSGTRLTVV.